The T cell receptor (beta chain) described here comes from a study of response to subunit inactivated influenza vaccine. Findings of the study overall: T cells newly recruited by each seasonal influenza vaccination are few, the authors suggested.

This clonotype was detected many times. Its specificity is not known. TCRdb re-analysed the RT-PCR reads in MiXCR, keeping a single row per CDR3 protein. The table shows about 500,000 distinct CDR3 sequences, with about 7.2% occurring only once. This CDR3 contains 13 residues. Trimming removed 6 bases from V and 3 bases from J, with 14 bases in between. Germline values: CDR1 GTSNPN, CDR2 SVGIG (reference sequence). This specimen was PBMCs from blood, taken less than 30 months after vaccination. The chain has TRBV30 and TRBJ1-1; D is possibly TRBD1 (6 bases). The sequence derives from a man between 50 and 69 years old who received an inactivated influenza vaccine. CDR3 in amino acids: CACTTGFYTEAFF. The DNA of the CDR3 is TGTGCCTGTACGACAGGTTTTTACACTGAAGCTTTCTTT.